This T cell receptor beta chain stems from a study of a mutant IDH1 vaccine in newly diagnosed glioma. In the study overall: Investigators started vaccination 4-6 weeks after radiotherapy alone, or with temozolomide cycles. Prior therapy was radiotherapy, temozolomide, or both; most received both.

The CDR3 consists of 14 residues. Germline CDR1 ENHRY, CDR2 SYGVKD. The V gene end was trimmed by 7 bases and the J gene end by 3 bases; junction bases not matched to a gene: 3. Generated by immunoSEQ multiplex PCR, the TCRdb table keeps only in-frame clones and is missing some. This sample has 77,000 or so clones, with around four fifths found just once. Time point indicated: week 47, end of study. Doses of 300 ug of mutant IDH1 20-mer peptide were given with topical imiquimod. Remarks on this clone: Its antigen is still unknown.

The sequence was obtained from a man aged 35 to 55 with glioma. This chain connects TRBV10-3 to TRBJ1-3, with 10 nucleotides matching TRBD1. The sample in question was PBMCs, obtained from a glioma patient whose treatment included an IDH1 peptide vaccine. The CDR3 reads CAIKGTGDGNTIYF. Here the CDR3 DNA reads TGTGCCATCAAGGGGACAGGGGATGGAAACACCATATATTTT.